The rows below give T cell receptor beta chains drawn from one sample of a study of blood T cell repertoires in COVID-19. Clones were read by immunoSEQ multiplex PCR, and TCRdb kept only the in-frame ones, dropping some. The sample holds roughly 200,000 clones, roughly 80% seen once. The source material was peripheral blood. These receptors originate from a middle-aged man with active or convalescent COVID-19. Each CDR3 is given with its conserved first and last residue. The order of the fields is CDR3 protein, CDR3 length, V gene, clone size, J gene. A row's size may be missing; if present it is once, few, many or a size class.

CASSPIGGAHEQYF | 14 | TRBV3-1/TRBV3-2 | NA | TRBJ2-7
CASRPLAGREQYF | 13 | TRBV2 | few | TRBJ2-7
CAISFQTDFYGYTF | 14 | TRBV10-3 | NA | TRBJ1-2
CASSGGGSPLHF | 12 | TRBV9 | few | TRBJ1-6
CASSPTPGGPYEQYF | 15 | TRBV19 | NA | TRBJ2-7
CATARGAFF | 9 | TRBV12-3/TRBV12-4 | few | TRBJ1-1
CASSLGGGGEETQYF | 15 | TRBV7-2 | NA | TRBJ2-5
CASRGQGSYTEAFF | 14 | TRBV19 | NA | TRBJ1-1
CAIRGAGGPGETQYF | 15 | TRBV10-3 | NA | TRBJ2-5
CAWSGGGAPYNEQFF | 15 | TRBV30 | few | TRBJ2-1
CASSLGDSLPLLHF | 14 | TRBV5-1 | NA | TRBJ1-6
CASSTLQTASGANVLTF | 17 | TRBV19 | NA | TRBJ2-6
CASSPGTSGLRTPGSFRLFF | 20 | TRBV4-2 | NA | TRBJ2-2
CASSFDRGRLYF | 12 | TRBV27 | NA | TRBJ2-7
CASSARAKNIQYF | 13 | TRBV2 | NA | TRBJ2-4
CATSDAGTSNTGELFF | 16 | TRBV24-1 | NA | TRBJ2-2
CASSPSDRAGYTF | 13 | TRBV28 | once | TRBJ1-2
CASSLAPGGVNEQYF | 15 | TRBV5-4 | NA | TRBJ2-7
CASSIQGAREQYF | 13 | TRBV6-2/TRBV6-3 | NA | TRBJ2-7
CASSLGRNYGYTF | 13 | TRBV28 | few | TRBJ1-2
CASSIQGADTQYF | 13 | TRBV7-2 | NA | TRBJ2-3
CASRVPGQGANEKLFF | 16 | TRBV2 | NA | TRBJ1-4
CASRQGLSNEQFF | 13 | TRBV19 | NA | TRBJ2-1
CASSPSPGLQETQYF | 15 | TRBV18 | NA | TRBJ2-5
CASSGYPGSPDYGYTF | 16 | TRBV6-1 | NA | TRBJ1-2
CASSRTYSNQPQHF | 14 | TRBV9 | NA | TRBJ1-5
CASSRGQGLGSPLHF | 15 | TRBV5-4 | NA | TRBJ1-6
CASSQEGSSYEQYF | 14 | TRBV3-1/TRBV3-2 | NA | TRBJ2-7
CASSSPDRDQPQHF | 14 | TRBV7-8 | NA | TRBJ1-5
CASSTGQGHTQYF | 13 | TRBV6-2/TRBV6-3 | NA | TRBJ2-3
CASSIARVRGEKLFF | 15 | TRBV19 | NA | TRBJ1-4
CASSMGTTNEKLFF | 14 | TRBV19 | few | TRBJ1-4
CSVTTGNNQPQHF | 13 | TRBV29-1 | NA | TRBJ1-5
CASSPQTVQETQYF | 14 | TRBV28 | NA | TRBJ2-5
CASSPQGGSEQYF | 13 | TRBV11-2 | NA | TRBJ2-7
CASTGQGTYTEAFF | 14 | TRBV7-8 | NA | TRBJ1-1